Shown below are 17 T cell receptor beta chains from a single sample sequenced in a study of blood T cell repertoires in COVID-19. Clones were read by immunoSEQ multiplex PCR, and TCRdb kept only the in-frame ones, dropping some. The sample contains about 280,000 clones, around 84% of which appear only once. The source material was PBMCs or T cells enriched from blood (not recorded which). These receptors all come from a woman between 45 and 60 years old who had recovered from COVID-19.

The gene calls are TRBV19 and TRBJ2-7; 7 bases map to TRBD2. The junction had 16 bases not matched to a gene; V was cut back by 5 bases and J by 3 bases. Per germline, CDR1 LNHDA and CDR2 SQIVND (reference sequence). This CDR3 has 17 amino acids. The CDR3 DNA reads as TGTGCCAGTAGTTACAAACCCGGGACTATACAACACTACGAGCAGTACTTC. Its protein product is CASSYKPGTIQHYEQYF.

This clone came up a few times. The V call is TRBV30, the J call TRBJ1-6, with unresolved D. The CDR3 spans 15 residues. Per germline, CDR1 GTSNPN and CDR2 SVGIG (reference sequence). V was cut by 3 bases and J by 6 bases, with 15 bases left in between. CDR3 protein: CAWSALSGINSPLHF. CDR3 in DNA: TGTGCCTGGAGCGCCTTATCGGGGATTAATTCACCCCTCCACTTT. Looking up the rest from reference TRBV30 and TRBJ1-6 gives the full variable domain: SQTIHQWPATLVQPVGSPLSLECTVEGTSNPNLYWYRQAAGRGLQLLFYSVGIGQISSEVPQNLSASRPQDRQFILSSKKLLLSDSGFYLCAWSALSGINSPLHFGNGTRLTVT.

The CDR3 DNA is TGCGCCAGCAGCCAAGTATCCGTATCTGGGGCCAACGTCCTGACTTTC. It codes for CASSQVSVSGANVLTF. The chain couples TRBV4-1 to TRBJ2-6; D is uncertain. V was trimmed by 1 base and J by 1 base, leaving 8 bases between them. The CDR3 is 16 amino acids. In germline, CDR1 is MGHRA, CDR2 YSYEKL.

This chain connects TRBV7-2 to TRBJ2-7, with TRBD2 matching 11 bases. Germline CDR1 reads SGHTA; CDR2 reads FQGNSA. The V gene end was trimmed by 5 bases and the J gene end by 5 bases; junction bases not matched to a gene: 11. The CDR3 runs 16 residues. The CDR3 sequence is CASSNPGLAAEDEQYF. CDR3 bases: TGTGCCAGCAGCAACCCGGGACTAGCGGCAGAGGACGAGCAGTACTTC.

The chain couples TRBV27 to TRBJ1-1; weak D call: TRBD1 (5 bases). This CDR3 is 11 amino acids long. The germline V gene encodes CDR1 MNHEY and CDR2 SMNVEV (reference sequence). V lost 3 bases and J lost 11, with 10 bases in between. CDR3 coding DNA: TGTGCCAGCAGTTTCTTAGGGGCGGCTTTCTTT. Translation: CASSFLGAAFF.

The rearrangement uses TRBV6-2 or TRBV6-3 and TRBJ1-1, with D unclear. CDR3 length: 13 residues. The germline V gene encodes CDR1 MNHEY and CDR2 SVGEGT. Trimming took off 0 bases at V and 7 bases at J, with 9 bases between the two ends. The CDR3 here is CASSYSSTGEAFF. The CDR3 nucleotides are TGTGCCAGCAGTTACTCCTCCACCGGTGAAGCTTTCTTT.

The genes are TRBV29-1 and TRBJ1-1; no firm D call. Trimming removed 4 bases from V and 1 base from J, with 7 bases in between. Per germline, CDR1 SQVTM and CDR2 ANQGSEA. This CDR3 is 12 amino acids long. Written as DNA, the CDR3 is TGCAGCGTTGGCCGCAGGAACACTGAAGCTTTCTTT. Translated, it gives CSVGRRNTEAFF.

A word on this clone: Other nucleotide sequences from this sample produce the same CDR3. CDR3 DNA sequence: TGTGCCAGCAGCGTAGCCCGGGGAGGATATGGCTACACCTTC. Its protein is CASSVARGGYGYTF. This chain uses TRBV9 with TRBJ1-2; D is undetermined. This CDR3 has 14 residues. Germline values: CDR1 SGDLS, CDR2 YYNGEE. V was cut by 0 bases and J by 5 bases, with 11 bases left in between.

CDR3 loop: CASSLRDRATDTQYF. CDR3 bases: TGTGCCAGCAGCCTAAGGGACAGGGCCACAGATACGCAGTATTTT. This chain joins TRBV6-5 and TRBJ2-3; 9 positions match TRBD1. The CDR3 extends over 15 amino acids. V shed 6 bases and J 2 bases; nucleotides not matched to a gene: 6. Germline assignment: CDR1 MNHEY and CDR2 SVGAGI.

The rearrangement uses TRBV18 and TRBJ2-3; 9 nucleotides line up with TRBD1. The CDR3 consists of 17 residues. In germline, CDR1 is KGHSH, CDR2 LQKENI. After removal of 4 bases from V and 0 bases from J, the junction contained 8 bases not matched to a gene. The CDR3 DNA is TGTGCCAGCTCACGTACCCTGGACAGGGGAAGCACAGATACGCAGTATTTT. This gives the protein CASSRTLDRGSTDTQYF.

This chain links TRBV6-4 with TRBJ2-6; perhaps TRBD1 as D (5 bases). CDR3 length equals 16 residues. Germline V gives CDR1 MRHNA, CDR2 SNTAGT. Trimming pared 0 bases from V and 0 bases from J, leaving 6 bases between. CDR3 DNA sequence: TGTGCCAGCAGTGACTCGGACAACTCTGGGGCCAACGTCCTGACTTTC. This encodes CASSDSDNSGANVLTF.

The genes are TRBV4-1 and TRBJ2-7; the match to TRBD1 covers 11 bases. Germline V gene data show CDR1 as MGHRA and CDR2 as YSYEKL. Losses at the gene ends were 1 base for V and 1 base for J; bases not matched to a gene: 6. The CDR3 totals 17 residues. The CDR3 DNA reads TGCGCCAGCAGCCAAGCCCAGGACAGGGGGCATTCCTACGAGCAGTACTTC. Residues: CASSQAQDRGHSYEQYF.

Only one count was recorded for this clone. The chain employs TRBV30 and TRBJ1-2; tentative D call: TRBD1 (5 bases). Trimming pared 2 bases from V and 5 bases from J, leaving 12 bases between. This CDR3 region has 13 residues. Germline values: CDR1 GTSNPN, CDR2 SVGIG (reference sequence). This chain's CDR3 is CAWSLDIGYGYTF. In DNA, the CDR3 is TGTGCCTGGAGTTTGGACATCGGATATGGCTACACCTTC.

This chain links TRBV10-3 with TRBJ1-1; 10 bases agree with TRBD1. The CDR3 loop spans 14 amino acids. CDR1 and CDR2 (germline): ENHRY, SYGVKD. Losses at the gene ends were 6 bases for V and 1 base for J; bases not matched to a gene: 2. As DNA, the CDR3 is TGTGCCATCAGACGGGACAGGGGGAACACTGAAGCTTTCTTT. Translated: CAIRRDRGNTEAFF.

A few counts support this clone. The chain is built from TRBV19 and TRBJ1-4; 8 bases are a match to TRBD1. Trimming removed 5 bases from V and 5 bases from J; junction bases left unmatched: 7. Germline CDR1 reads LNHDA; CDR2 reads SQIVND (reference sequence). The CDR3 spans 15 residues. CDR3 DNA sequence: TGTGCCAGTAGTGGAGATAGGACAGGGAATGAAAAACTGTTTTTT. Its translation is CASSGDRTGNEKLFF.

This clone has only one observation. The rearrangement links TRBV12-3 or TRBV12-4 to TRBJ2-7; D is ambiguous. This CDR3 spans 13 amino acids. V lost 0 bases, J lost 3 bases, and 6 bases lay in between. The CDR3 nucleotides are TGTGCCAGCAGTTTAGCAGCTGGCTACGAGCAGTACTTC. Residues: CASSLAAGYEQYF.

In DNA form, the CDR3 reads TGCGCCAGCAGCCAAGGTGAGGCCCACACCATATATTTT. Translation: CASSQGEAHTIYF. The chain uses TRBV4-1 and TRBJ1-3; D gene ambiguous. The CDR3 has 13 amino acids. Germline CDR1 MGHRA, CDR2 YSYEKL. V was trimmed by 1 base and J by 8 bases, leaving 9 bases between them.